Described below is a single T cell receptor beta chain sequence and its context. The CDR3 runs 13 residues. Trimming cost V 11 bases and J 2 bases; bases outside gene matches: 6. Germline loops: CDR1 ENHRY, CDR2 SYGVKD. This sample was included in a study of blood T cell repertoires in COVID-19. Study in general: Acute and convalescent COVID-19 specimens originated in the United States, Italy and Spain. T cells, B-cell-depleted T cells, or PBMCs supplied cDNA or gDNA.

Per the original data handling: The authors estimated nucleated cell counts from reference gene primer amplification. Only in-frame clones appear in the TCRdb table, and some are missing; sequencing was by immunoSEQ multiplex PCR. The DNA was the basis for D and trimming; V, J and clone size are from that table. The data show around 100,000 clones, approximately 79% seen once. The rearrangement joins TRBV10-3 to TRBJ1-2; TRBD1 matches 9 bases. The source material was peripheral blood. The clonotype was recovered from a man between 65 and 79 years old with active or convalescent COVID-19. CDR3 sequence (DNA): TGTGCCTCCGGAGGGACAGGGAACTATGGCTACACCTTC. Translating it yields CASGGTGNYGYTF.